A selection of T cell receptor beta chains follows, all from one sample in a study of blood T cell repertoires in COVID-19. Profiled with immunoSEQ multiplex PCR; TCRdb holds only in-frame clones, not every one. This sample yields under 50,000 clones, of which about 88% are seen a single time; about 4% belongs to the top ten. Sequencing was carried out using peripheral blood. The receptors here all came from a man in his fifties with active COVID-19. CDR3s include the opening cysteine and the closing phenylalanine or tryptophan. A D gene is named only where the DNA matches it firmly. Size values are once, few and many counts, or a class for expanded clones, and some rows have none.

clone size	V gene	D gene	J gene	CDR3 protein	CDR3 DNA
NA	TRBV27	NA	TRBJ1-6	CASSLTTGIGSPLHF	TGTGCCAGCAGTTTAACTACAGGGATAGGTTCACCCCTCCACTTT
NA	TRBV6-5	NA	TRBJ1-1	CASKAGLQNTEAFF	TGTGCCAGCAAGGCCGGACTCCAGAACACTGAAGCTTTCTTT
NA	TRBV5-1	NA	TRBJ2-3	CASSLGQTTDTQYF	TGCGCCAGCAGCTTGGGACAGACAACAGATACGCAGTATTTT
NA	TRBV9	TRBD2	TRBJ2-3	CASSVASGGAVDTQYF	TGTGCCAGCAGCGTAGCTAGCGGGGGGGCTGTAGATACGCAGTATTTT
NA	TRBV23-1	TRBD1	TRBJ1-1	CASSQKDRLNTEAFF	TGCGCCAGCAGTCAAAAGGACAGGTTGAACACTGAAGCTTTCTTT
NA	TRBV10-3	TRBD1	TRBJ2-2	CAAGTANTGELFF	TGTGCCGCCGGGACAGCGAACACCGGGGAGCTGTTTTTT
NA	TRBV6-5	TRBD1	TRBJ1-6	CASRRGGTGDSPLHF	TGTGCCAGCAGGAGGGGAGGGACAGGGGACTCACCCCTCCACTTT
NA	TRBV5-6	NA	TRBJ2-7	CASTTPRGSSYEQYF	TGTGCCAGCACTACGCCCCGGGGGAGCTCCTACGAGCAGTACTTC
NA	TRBV6-5	TRBD1	TRBJ1-5	CASARQGNQPQHF	TGTGCCAGCGCAAGACAGGGGAATCAGCCCCAGCATTTT
NA	TRBV4-1	NA	TRBJ1-5	CASSQVRGMGNQPQHF	TGCGCCAGCAGCCAAGTTAGGGGGATGGGCAATCAGCCCCAGCATTTT
NA	TRBV6-2/TRBV6-3	NA	TRBJ1-3	CASSGTVSGNTIYF	TGTGCCAGCAGCGGGACTGTCTCTGGAAACACCATATATTTT
few	TRBV10-1	NA	TRBJ2-2	CASSLGGNTGELFF	TGCGCCAGCAGTCTCGGGGGGAACACCGGGGAGCTGTTTTTT
NA	TRBV5-1	TRBD1	TRBJ2-3	CASSLVPTGGTDTQYF	TGCGCCAGCAGCTTGGTGCCGACAGGGGGCACAGATACGCAGTATTTT
few	TRBV6-5	NA	TRBJ2-5	CASSSSTRSQYF	TGTGCCAGCAGTTCATCAACCCGGTCCCAGTACTTC
NA	TRBV19	NA	TRBJ1-3	CASRGSGNTIYF	TGTGCCAGTCGGGGCTCTGGAAACACCATATATTTT
NA	TRBV4-3	TRBD2	TRBJ2-1	CASSQDSGGASYNEQFF	TGCGCCAGCAGCCAGGATAGCGGGGGGGCCTCCTACAATGAGCAGTTCTTC
NA	TRBV5-4	TRBD2	TRBJ2-3	CASSFDGGAGDTQYF	TGTGCCAGCAGCTTCGACGGGGGGGCAGGAGATACGCAGTATTTT
NA	TRBV3-1/TRBV3-2	NA	TRBJ2-3	CASSQLGADTQYF	TGTGCCAGCAGCCAACTAGGTGCAGATACGCAGTATTTT
NA	TRBV7-2	TRBD1	TRBJ2-5	CASSLVWDRGRETQYF	TGTGCCAGCAGCTTAGTATGGGACAGGGGACGAGAGACCCAGTACTTC
NA	TRBV7-6	TRBD2	TRBJ2-2	CASSLARAGGTGELFF	TGTGCCAGCAGCTTAGCACGAGCGGGGGGGACCGGGGAGCTGTTTTTT
NA	TRBV15	TRBD2	TRBJ2-3	CATSSGGAGTDTQYF	TGTGCCACCAGCAGCGGGGGGGCCGGGACAGATACGCAGTATTTT
few	TRBV12-3/TRBV12-4	TRBD1	TRBJ1-5	CASTQGGIQPQHF	TGTGCCAGCACCCAGGGGGGAATTCAGCCCCAGCATTTT
NA	TRBV7-8	NA	TRBJ1-5	CASSSGSGVDQPQHF	TGTGCCAGCAGCTCGGGGTCGGGGGTTGATCAGCCCCAGCATTTT
NA	TRBV11-2	NA	TRBJ1-1	CASSLTLNTEAFF	TGTGCCAGCAGCCTAACTTTGAACACTGAAGCTTTCTTT
NA	TRBV21-1	NA	TRBJ1-5	CASSPLWTGDNQPQHF	TGTGCCAGCAGCCCCCTCTGGACAGGGGACAATCAGCCCCAGCATTTT
NA	TRBV4-2	TRBD2	TRBJ2-5	CASSQEGLAGGLDLETQYF	TGTGCCAGCAGCCAAGAGGGACTAGCGGGGGGCTTAGATTTAGAGACCCAGTACTTC
NA	TRBV7-9	TRBD1	TRBJ1-1	CASSPQGLIMNTEAFF	TGTGCCAGCAGCCCACAGGGGTTGATCATGAACACTGAAGCTTTCTTT
few	TRBV10-2	TRBD2	TRBJ2-7	CASRGGAYEQYF	TGCGCCAGCAGGGGGGGGGCCTACGAGCAGTACTTC
NA	TRBV7-6	TRBD1	TRBJ1-5	CASSLVRDRGQPQHF	TGTGCCAGCAGCTTAGTCCGGGACAGGGGTCAGCCCCAGCATTTT
NA	TRBV19	TRBD2	TRBJ2-7	CASSTGLAATYEQYF	TGTGCCAGTAGTACTGGACTAGCGGCGACCTACGAGCAGTACTTC
NA	TRBV27	TRBD1	TRBJ2-1	CASSPRTGWEQFF	TGTGCCAGCAGTCCACGGACAGGGTGGGAGCAGTTCTTC
NA	TRBV7-8	TRBD2	TRBJ2-7	CASSLWTSGGAGYEQYF	TGTGCCAGCAGCTTATGGACTAGCGGGGGCGCCGGCTACGAGCAGTACTTC
NA	TRBV20-1	TRBD2	TRBJ2-1	CSASSGGSYNEQFF	TGCAGTGCTAGTTCCGGGGGGTCGTACAATGAGCAGTTCTTC
few	TRBV29-1	NA	TRBJ1-2	CSARGFYDGYTF	TGCAGCGCGAGGGGGTTTTATGATGGCTACACCTTC
NA	TRBV4-1	TRBD1	TRBJ1-5	CASSQEGTGGKPQHF	TGCGCCAGCAGCCAAGAAGGTACAGGGGGCAAGCCCCAGCATTTT
NA	TRBV5-1	TRBD2	TRBJ2-1	CASSVAGDEQFF	TGCGCCAGCAGCGTTGCGGGAGATGAGCAGTTCTTC
NA	TRBV5-1	NA	TRBJ1-2	CASSSEGDYGYTF	TGCGCCAGCAGCTCGGAAGGGGACTATGGCTACACCTTC
NA	TRBV14	NA	TRBJ1-2	CASSQLREGGYTF	TGTGCCAGCAGCCAATTAAGAGAGGGTGGCTACACCTTC
once	TRBV7-2	NA	TRBJ1-5	CASRGLLNQPQHF	TGTGCCAGCAGGGGACTGCTCAATCAGCCCCAGCATTTT
NA	TRBV2	NA	TRBJ2-2	CASSPYRNTGELFF	TGTGCCAGCAGTCCTTACAGGAACACCGGGGAGCTGTTTTTT
once	TRBV12-3/TRBV12-4	NA	TRBJ2-3	CASSSGVGDTQYF	TGTGCCAGCAGTTCAGGGGTCGGGGATACGCAGTATTTT
NA	TRBV5-4	NA	TRBJ2-5	CASSLQGSIETQYF	TGTGCCAGCAGCTTACAGGGTTCCATAGAGACCCAGTACTTC
once	TRBV6-5	NA	TRBJ1-6	CASNSRINSPLHF	TGTGCCAGCAACAGCCGTATTAATTCACCCCTCCACTTT
NA	TRBV21-1	NA	TRBJ2-3	CASTAWPLKADTQYF	TGTGCCAGCACCGCATGGCCCCTTAAAGCAGATACGCAGTATTTT
NA	TRBV15	TRBD2	TRBJ2-7	CATSRGRAGAEQYF	TGTGCCACCAGCAGAGGTCGAGCGGGGGCCGAGCAGTACTTC
NA	TRBV5-8	TRBD2	TRBJ2-5	CASSHRLAQETQYF	TGTGCCAGCAGTCATAGACTAGCCCAGGAGACCCAGTACTTC
NA	TRBV18	TRBD2	TRBJ2-7	CASSPTSGGRRYEQYF	TGTGCCAGCTCACCAACTAGCGGGGGCCGCCGCTACGAGCAGTACTTC
NA	TRBV7-2	TRBD2	TRBJ2-1	CASSLPSGMSSYNEQFF	TGTGCCAGCAGCCTCCCTAGCGGAATGAGCTCCTACAATGAGCAGTTCTTC
NA	TRBV4-1	NA	TRBJ2-5	CASSQGMARGPYQETQYF	TGCGCCAGCAGCCAAGGGATGGCGCGGGGGCCGTACCAAGAGACCCAGTACTTC
NA	TRBV5-1	TRBD2	TRBJ2-3	CASSWAGGSTDTQYF	TGCGCCAGCAGCTGGGCGGGGGGGAGCACAGATACGCAGTATTTT
NA	TRBV7-7	TRBD1	TRBJ2-7	CASSPTWDSYGEQYF	TGTGCCAGCAGCCCCACGTGGGACAGCTACGGAGAGCAGTACTTC
NA	TRBV7-4	TRBD2	TRBJ2-5	CASSLEVAGELETQYF	TGTGCCAGCAGCTTAGAGGTAGCGGGGGAATTGGAGACCCAGTACTTC
NA	TRBV5-1	TRBD1	TRBJ1-6	CASSRQGDNSPLHF	TGCGCCAGCAGCCGACAGGGGGATAATTCACCCCTCCACTTT
NA	TRBV5-1	TRBD1	TRBJ1-6	CASSLAGTGRYNSPLHF	TGCGCCAGCAGCTTGGCGGGGACAGGGAGGTATAATTCACCCCTCCACTTT
NA	TRBV28	NA	TRBJ2-3	CASSDPNRDSTDTQYF	TGTGCCAGCAGCGATCCGAACAGGGACAGCACAGATACGCAGTATTTT
NA	TRBV5-1	NA	TRBJ1-1	CASSLMRNTEAFF	TGCGCCAGCAGCTTGATGAGGAACACTGAAGCTTTCTTT
NA	TRBV6-5	TRBD1	TRBJ1-1	CASGYRGRETEAFF	TGTGCCAGCGGTTACAGGGGGCGGGAAACTGAAGCTTTCTTT
NA	TRBV6-4	TRBD2	TRBJ2-3	CASSRANSGGADTQYF	TGTGCCAGCTCTCGAGCCAATAGCGGGGGGGCAGATACGCAGTATTTT
once	TRBV7-2	TRBD2	TRBJ2-3	CASSLAELAGGYTQYF	TGTGCCAGCAGCTTAGCGGAACTAGCGGGGGGATATACGCAGTATTTT